This TCR beta chain is from a study of cytomegalovirus exposure and HLA in healthy donors (dated by TCRdb to 2016 to 2017). Regarding the study in general: According to an earlier analysis of 550 to 750 of the donors, about 179 million T cells yielded 95 million to 140 million unique TCR beta sequences and around 280 Gb of sequence data. Approximately 300 gigabases of sequencing data and 70 million to 100 million unique TCR sequences made up an early release that covered roughly 670 HLA-typed donors. Among the roughly 410 genotyped donors, approximately 81% belonged to the genetic ancestry cluster associated with self-reported Caucasian donors. The study aimed to test whether cataloging public T cell receptors could reveal signatures of past pathogen exposure. Using immunosequencing, the study profiled T cell repertoires from 500 to 800 subjects and related those repertoires to cytomegalovirus serostatus. In addition to the first cohort of 666 subjects, a separate validation cohort of some 120 different subjects was used. High-throughput TCR immunosequencing, statistical association of individual TCRs with disease status, and machine learning were combined to predict cytomegalovirus infection status. In a later analysis, previously published TCR beta repertoires from more than 500 donors were re-analyzed and high-resolution HLA genotyping was added so that TCR occurrence patterns could be studied. The later analysis used no new phenotypic data to find candidate immune exposures, relying instead on TCR beta sequences and their occurrence across donors. To decide whether each TCR beta V gene segment behaved as functional or pseudogenic, an earlier analysis of some 570 of the donors relied on high-throughput TCR beta sequencing. Donor age, sex, ethnicity and CMV serostatus were compiled together with the repertoire data. A later genetic analysis took genome-wide SNP genotypes for about 55% of the roughly 670 donors and used that subset as a discovery cohort. All discovery cohort repertoires had been generated using a single sequencing platform. Both class I and class II loci were covered by HLA typing, at four-digit resolution. Typing coverage differed by locus: A, B, C, DRB1 and DQB1 were typed in roughly 620-640 donors, DQA1 in 500 to 550, DPA1 in 600 to 610, and DPB1 in around 490. A handful of DR-DQ haplotypes were handled as single units for association and clustering because linkage in the cohort was strong. Among roughly 400 genotyped donors of the cohort, an average of roughly 230,000 unique TCR beta nucleotide sequences was sequenced per donor, of which about 19% were non-productive.

Remarks on this clone: Its antigen is still unknown. Base qualities are not recorded, but no much larger clone differs from it by a single base.

In total, 600 or so healthy bone marrow donors made up the cohort. All cohort members were sampled while nominally healthy, although unrecorded immune exposures were likely present. The donor was CMV seropositive and was included in the group of almost 300 seropositive cohort members. A peripheral blood sample was provided by each donor, and peripheral blood mononuclear cells were used for TCR beta sequencing. The Qiagen DNeasy Blood Extraction Kit was used to extract genomic DNA from the blood cell samples. Library preparation used the immunoSEQ multiplex PCR assay. For the multiplex PCR, a mixture combining 60 forward primers for TCR Vbeta segments and 13 reverse primers for TCR Jbeta segments was used. Amplification of the CDR3 region of rearranged TCR beta genes was performed with a multiplex PCR assay on genomic DNA. The Illumina HiSeq System was used to sequence the amplified TCR beta libraries as 87-base-pair reads. The original pipeline was this. A later analysis counted approximately 84 million unique TCR beta chains across the 650 to 800 repertoires, and 9 million to 14 million of these chains were shared by at least two donors. Raw reads were error-corrected and collapsed into unique sequences with a nearest-neighbor algorithm that merged closely related sequences to remove PCR and sequencing errors. CDR3 sequences were aligned to IMGT reference sequences to assign V, D and J gene segments. Each retained sequence needed at least a six-nucleotide match to both a V gene segment and a J gene segment. Rearrangements were called productive when the CDR3 lacked stop codons and stayed in frame with V and J; all others were non-productive. Following IMGT convention, CDR3 was defined as the stretch from the second conserved V-encoded cysteine to the conserved J-encoded phenylalanine. In an earlier analysis of 500 to 650 of the donors, sequences lacking an unambiguous match to a single V gene segment were excluded. An earlier analysis of 550 to 650 of the donors classified V segments as functional when productive rearrangements were above 56.7% and as segregating when the standard deviation between donors was above 5%. A statistical classification framework was built for diagnosing cytomegalovirus status from the catalog of TCR beta chain sequences. V and J gene assignment, in a later analysis, came from comparing TCR nucleotide sequences with IMGT/GENE-DB human TR gene sequences. A later analysis assigned CDR3 sequences and most-parsimonious VDJ recombination scenarios with the TCRdist pipeline. In a later analysis, every TCR beta chain was defined by the combination of its CDR3 amino acid sequence and its V-gene family, and reads without a unique V-gene family were dropped. In a later analysis, 550 to 650 highly shared, low-generation-probability nucleotide sequences were removed to address suspected cross-contamination and a sequencing artifact. In a later analysis, a clonal expansion index for each public chain was calculated from normalized within-repertoire ranks of inferred template counts. A later analysis computed generation probabilities with a VDJ recombination model fitted to out-of-frame rearrangements, and checked the results against IGoR. In a later analysis, TCR-TCR, TCR-HLA and TCR-CMV co-occurrence was scored with hypergeometric tests, and a repertoire-size bias correction was applied to TCR pairs. A later analysis estimated false discovery rates by permuting HLA or CMV assignments 20 times. In a later analysis, co-occurring TCRs were grouped using DBSCAN, with TCRdist sequence similarity added in when clustering inside HLA-allele-positive subsets. Repertoires with fewer than 30,000 or more than 120,000 public chains were left out of co-occurrence clustering, as were about five repertoires with anomalous nucleotide sharing. Entries here come from immuneACCESS through TCRdb and include only in-frame sequences with V and J called. Some clones fail to appear in such tables; in the studies checked, an unresolved V gene covers under half of the shortfall, and the cause of the remainder is unknown. V and J calls and clone size are as listed in that table; D and trimming were resolved from the DNA. Recorded for this sample are roughly 140,000 clones; about 80% of them occurred a single time. The ten largest clonotypes hold approximately 6% of the sample.

Broad study findings and their caveats: In a later analysis, several top co-occurrence clusters were reported to appear linked to parvovirus B19, influenza, CMV and Epstein-Barr virus. When HLA alleles, especially DR and DQ, strongly co-occurred, attributing TCR associations to individual alleles was difficult. A few of the identified cytomegalovirus-associated TCR beta chains were confirmed in vitro to be specific for cytomegalovirus antigens. A cluster of highly shared sequence variants was judged likely to represent a technical artifact of the sequencing pipeline. While some public TCRs were present in many individuals, most TCR sequences turned up only very rarely across donors. In this cohort, only TCR beta chains were sequenced, and detectable features were limited by the absence of alpha or paired-chain data. It was suggested by the authors that the approach could potentially be generalized to other disease states and immunological phenotypes. Most CMV-associated TCR beta chains appeared to be HLA-restricted in a later analysis, and the HLA associations seemed to be driven largely by CMV exposure. At a false discovery rate of 0.05, a later analysis linked some 18,000 TCR beta sequences to specific HLA alleles. A total of fewer than 200 TCR beta chains were listed by the study as associated with cytomegalovirus. The classifier was reported to diagnose cytomegalovirus status with high specificity and sensitivity in both the original and validation cohorts. In an earlier analysis of approximately 590 of the donors, most TCR beta V segments appeared in productive rearrangements about 87% or about 30% of the time, broadly matching IMGT annotations. The only immune exposure information available for the cohort was CMV serostatus. V-gene and J-gene trimming of TCR beta chains was associated with a missense DCLRE1C variant in a later genetic analysis, and the association was replicated in an independent cohort. Compared with the roughly 600-donor mean, donors in an Asian-associated ancestry cluster had fewer N-insertions in productive TCRs, according to a later genetic analysis. A later analysis found that HLA-associated TCR beta chains were more clonally expanded and had lower generation probabilities than equally common non-associated chains. The earlier analysis of approximately 590 of the donors excluded fewer than 20 rarely observed V segments, including chromosome 9 orphons, because counts were too low. Because HLA typing was unavailable for some donors at each locus, only the typed subset was used in association tests. A later analysis found that TCR association rates varied across HLA loci, with DRB1 alleles showing the most associated TCRs and HLA-C alleles the fewest. A further reported finding was that TCR beta sequences accurately predicted the HLA-A and HLA-B alleles for most subjects in the first cohort. Correlated functional status among segregating V segments might be attributable to linkage disequilibrium, but an unknown experimental factor could not be ruled out. Some IMGT-functional V segments, including TRBV6-2 and TRBV6-3, could not be told apart with the 87-base-pair reads, so those segments were excluded. The presence/absence analyses assumed that sequencing depth was roughly uniform across donors, and that assumption may not be true.

CDR3 length: 15 amino acids, cysteine to phenylalanine. The entry retains the CDR3 DNA only, 45 bases that are in frame from base 1. Looking up the germline V gene yields CDR1 MNHEY and CDR2 SVGAGI. After removal of 5 bases from V and 3 bases from J, the junction retains 7 bases not matched to a gene. The clonotype comes from a man aged 25-45 years in good health and CMV-seropositive. The V and J genes are TRBV6-5 and TRBJ2-5, with 9 junctional bases fitting TRBD2. Sequenced: PBMCs. The DNA reads TGTGCCAGCAGTGCGGGAGGGAGCGGGGAAGAGACCCAGTACTTC. Its coded protein is CASSAGGSGEETQYF.